What follows describes a single T cell receptor (beta chain). Assay used: immunoSEQ multiplex PCR; TCRdb lists only in-frame clones, some missing. This sample carries about 77,000 clones, 93% of them seen once, and the ten largest clones take around 2.6%. Germline V gene data show CDR1 as LGHNA and CDR2 as YNFKEQ. The J segment lost 5 bases and the V segment lost 0 bases, leaving 11 bases of the junction unmatched. The CDR3 runs 19 residues. The sample originates from a study of T cell changes during pregnancy in multiple sclerosis. The V and J genes are TRBV4-2 and TRBJ2-2, with TRBD2 identical over 11 bases. The clonotype was recovered from a female donor in good health, enrolled as a control in a pregnancy study. Sequences were derived from peripheral blood, sampled after pregnancy. DNA for the CDR3: TGTGCCAGCAGCCAAGATCTGGTACTAGCGGGAGCGAGTACCGGGGAGCTGTTTTTT. Its protein is CASSQDLVLAGASTGELFF.